The 5 T cell receptor beta chains reported below all come from one sample, sequenced in a study of molecular identifiers for immune sequencing clone quantification. TCRdb used MiXCR to reprocess the PCR reads, holding one entry per CDR3 protein. The table records about 630,000 distinct CDR3 sequences, 25% of them present only once. Source material: naive CD8+ T cells from blood, with Jurkat cell RNA spiked in. Subset denoted: FACS-sorted CD8+CD4-CCR7+CD45RA+ naive T cells. The receptors come from a human donor in good health. Some libraries in this study had Jurkat cell RNA spiked in.

This clonotype appeared many times. The chain uses TRBV6-2 or TRBV6-3 and TRBJ1-5, with D possibly being TRBD1 (5 bases). CDR3 length: 14 residues. Trimming took 6 bases from V and 9 from J, leaving 18 bases between them. The germline V gene encodes CDR1 MNHEY and CDR2 SVGEGT. The CDR3 DNA reads TGTGCCAGCAGCTCCGCGGGACGGGATGGGCCCCAGCATTTT. Amino acids: CASSSAGRDGPQHF.

This clonotype appeared a single time. Germline and junction disagree at one end, which may indicate a read error. The CDR3 DNA reads as TGTGCCAGCACCCCCGGGGGGGCCGGGGCGCTGTTTTTT. This gives the protein CASTPGGAGALFF. The rearrangement links TRBV5-4 to TRBJ2-2; TRBD2 matches 8 bases. In germline, CDR1 is SGHNT, CDR2 YYREEE (reference sequence). The CDR3 covers 13 residues.

This clonotype was recorded at least ten times. V and J are TRBV7-3 and TRBJ2-3; 7 positions agree with TRBD1. The CDR3 has 15 residues. J gave up 9 bases and V 5 bases, and 14 bases lay outside the gene matches. Germline CDR1 and CDR2: SGHTA and FQGTGA. CDR3 nucleotides: TGTGCCAGCAGCCCGTTCGTTGGGACAGAGATAACGCAGTATTTT. It codes for CASSPFVGTEITQYF.

This clonotype was detected only a few times. This chain links TRBV29-1 with TRBJ2-1, with 8 bases matching TRBD1. This CDR3 contains 15 residues. Germline V gene data show CDR1 as SQVTM and CDR2 as ANQGSEA. Trimming cost V 5 bases and J 4 bases; bases outside gene matches: 10. In DNA, the CDR3 is TGCAGCGTTCCCGCCGAGTGGACAGGGTACAATGAGCAGTTCTTC. Encoded protein: CSVPAEWTGYNEQFF.

Turning to this clonotype: With a much larger clone just one base away, this may be a read error. This chain joins TRBV3-1 and TRBJ2-5; tentatively, D is TRBD1 (5 bases). The CDR3 length is 16 residues. Germline-derived CDR1 and CDR2 are LGHDT and YNNKEL (reference sequence). The CDR3 protein is CASSQYTGKSAEPQYF. Written as DNA, the CDR3 is TGTGCCAGCAGCCAATACACAGGCAAATCGGCAGAGCCCCAGTACTTC.